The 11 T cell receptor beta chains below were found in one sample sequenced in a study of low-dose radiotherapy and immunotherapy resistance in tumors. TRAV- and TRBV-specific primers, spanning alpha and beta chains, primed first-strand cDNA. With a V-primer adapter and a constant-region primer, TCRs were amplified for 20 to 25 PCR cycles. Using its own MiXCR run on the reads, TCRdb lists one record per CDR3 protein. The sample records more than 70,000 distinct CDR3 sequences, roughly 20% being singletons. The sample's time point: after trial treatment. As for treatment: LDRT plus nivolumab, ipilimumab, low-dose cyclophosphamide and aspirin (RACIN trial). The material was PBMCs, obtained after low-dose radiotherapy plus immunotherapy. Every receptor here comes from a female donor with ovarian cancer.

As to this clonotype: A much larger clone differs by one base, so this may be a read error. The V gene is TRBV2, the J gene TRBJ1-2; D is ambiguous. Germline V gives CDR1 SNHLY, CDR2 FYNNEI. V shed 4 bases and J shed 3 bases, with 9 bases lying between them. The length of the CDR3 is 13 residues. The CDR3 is CASSGSRDYGYTF. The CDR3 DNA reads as TGTGCCAGCAGTGGGAGTAGAGACTATGGCTACACCTTC.

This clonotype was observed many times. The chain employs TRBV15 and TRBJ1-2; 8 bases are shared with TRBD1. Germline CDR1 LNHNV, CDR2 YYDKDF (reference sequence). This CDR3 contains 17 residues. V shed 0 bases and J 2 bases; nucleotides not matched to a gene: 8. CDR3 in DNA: TGTGCCACCAGCAGAGATCAGGGGACAGGCCTCAACTATGGCTACACCTTC. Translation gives CATSRDQGTGLNYGYTF. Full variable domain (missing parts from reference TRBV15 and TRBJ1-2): DAMVIQNPRYQVTQFGKPVTLSCSQTLNHNVMYWYQQKSSQAPKLLFHYYDKDFNNEADTPDNFQSRRPNTSFCFLDIRSPGLGDTAMYLCATSRDQGTGLNYGYTFGSGTRLTVV.

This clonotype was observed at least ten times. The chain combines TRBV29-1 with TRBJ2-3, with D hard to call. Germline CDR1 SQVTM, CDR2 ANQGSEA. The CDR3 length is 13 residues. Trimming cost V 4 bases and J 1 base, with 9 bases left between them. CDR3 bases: TGCAGCGTTGTCTGGCAGGGCACAGATACGCAGTATTTT. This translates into CSVVWQGTDTQYF.

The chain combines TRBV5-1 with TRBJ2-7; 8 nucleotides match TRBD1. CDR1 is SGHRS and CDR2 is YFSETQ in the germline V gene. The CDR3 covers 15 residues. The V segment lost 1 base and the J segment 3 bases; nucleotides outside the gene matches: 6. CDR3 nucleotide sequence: TGCGCCAGCAGCTTGACGAACAGGGGGTTCTACGAGCAGTACTTC. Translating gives CASSLTNRGFYEQYF.

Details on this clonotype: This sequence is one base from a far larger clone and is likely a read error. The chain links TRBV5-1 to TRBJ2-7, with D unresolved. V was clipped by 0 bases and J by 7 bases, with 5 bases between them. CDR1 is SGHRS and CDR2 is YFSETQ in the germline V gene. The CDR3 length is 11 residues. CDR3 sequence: CASSLEYEQYF. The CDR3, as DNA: TGCGCCAGCAGCTTGGAGTATGAGCAGTACTTC. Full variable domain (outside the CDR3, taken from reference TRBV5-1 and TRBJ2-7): KAGVTQTPRYLIKTRGQQVTLSCSPISGHRSVSWYQQTPGQGLQFLFEYFSETQRNKGNFPGRFSGRQFSNSRSEMNVSTLELGDSALYLCASSLEYEQYFGPGTRLTVT.

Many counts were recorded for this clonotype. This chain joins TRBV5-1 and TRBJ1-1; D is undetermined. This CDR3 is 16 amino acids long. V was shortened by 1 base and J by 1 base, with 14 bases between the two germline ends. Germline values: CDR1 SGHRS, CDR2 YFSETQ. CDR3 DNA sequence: TGCGCCAGCAGCTTGAATTATCGGCAGCCGAACACTGAAGCTTTCTTT. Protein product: CASSLNYRQPNTEAFF.

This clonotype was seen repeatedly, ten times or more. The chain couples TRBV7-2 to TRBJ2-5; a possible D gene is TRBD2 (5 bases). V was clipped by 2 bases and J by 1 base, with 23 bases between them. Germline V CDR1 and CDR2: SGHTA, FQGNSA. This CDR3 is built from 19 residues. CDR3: CASSLSGSLAHPIQETQYF. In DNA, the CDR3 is TGTGCCAGCAGCTTATCGGGAAGCCTAGCTCACCCCATCCAAGAGACCCAGTACTTC.

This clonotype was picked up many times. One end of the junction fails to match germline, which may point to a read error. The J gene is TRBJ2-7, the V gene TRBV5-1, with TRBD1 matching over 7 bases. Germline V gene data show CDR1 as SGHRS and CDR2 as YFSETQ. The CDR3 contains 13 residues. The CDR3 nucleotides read TGTGCCAGCAGCTTAGGGGGCGGATACGAGCAGTACTTC. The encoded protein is CASSLGGGYEQYF.

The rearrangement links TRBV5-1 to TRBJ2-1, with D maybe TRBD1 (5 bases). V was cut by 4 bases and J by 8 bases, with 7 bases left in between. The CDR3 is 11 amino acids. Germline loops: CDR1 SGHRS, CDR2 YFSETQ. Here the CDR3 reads CASSGHDEQFF. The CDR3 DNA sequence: TGCGCCAGCAGCGGACATGATGAGCAGTTCTTC.

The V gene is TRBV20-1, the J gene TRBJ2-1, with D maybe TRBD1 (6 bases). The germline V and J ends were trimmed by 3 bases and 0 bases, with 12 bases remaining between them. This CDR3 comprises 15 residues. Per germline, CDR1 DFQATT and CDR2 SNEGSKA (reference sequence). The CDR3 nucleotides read TGCAGTGCTAGGGCGAGGGGGATCTCCTACAATGAGCAGTTCTTC. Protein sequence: CSARARGISYNEQFF.

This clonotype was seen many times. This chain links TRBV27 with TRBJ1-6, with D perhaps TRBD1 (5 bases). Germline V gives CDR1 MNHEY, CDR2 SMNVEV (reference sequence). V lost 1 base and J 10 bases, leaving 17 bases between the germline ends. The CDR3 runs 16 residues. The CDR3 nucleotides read TGTGCCAGCAGTTTATTGGGCAGGGAACCCTACTCACCCCTCCACTTT. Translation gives CASSLLGREPYSPLHF.